This TCR beta chain was identified in a study of T cells in Graves' hyperthyroidism and ophthalmopathy (dated 2019 in TCRdb). Looking at the study overall: Peripheral blood samples were taken at initial diagnosis, before any treatment was given. A discovery cohort of about a hundred patients, about 43 with Graves' ophthalmopathy and approximately 60 with stable Graves' hyperthyroidism, was used to find distinguishing TCR V-J signatures. Prospective prediction of ophthalmopathy was tested in an independent validation cohort of fewer than 20 hyperthyroidism patients and 15 to 17 patients who later progressed to ophthalmopathy. The 90 to 100 discovery patients were randomly split 7:3 into training and test sets. The study also compared thyroid tissue and blood T-cell repertoires from roughly 6 Graves' hyperthyroidism patients. After sampling, hyperthyroidism patients received methimazole starting at 30 mg daily, and ophthalmopathy patients received high-dose intravenous methylprednisolone. The paper describes TCR Vbeta CDR3 sequencing of 135 peripheral blood samples, made up of some 40 ophthalmopathy patients, more than 70 hyperthyroidism patients and 17 progressor patients.

For this chain, trimming is 6 bases at the V end and 2 bases at the J end, and the number of junction bases without a gene match is 6. The CDR3 numbers 16 residues from cysteine through phenylalanine. Of all the DNA, just the CDR3 is kept, 48 bases in frame from base 1. Hyperthyroidism patients were aged 18 to 65 years and newly diagnosed, with disease duration of less than 2 months. Patients with uncontrolled infections, other autoimmune diseases, pregnancy or lactation were excluded. Clinical symptoms, serum thyroxine and TRAb, thyroid ultrasound, and orbital computed tomography formed the basis for the diagnoses. Blood from progressor patients was drawn when they were first diagnosed with hyperthyroidism, before any ophthalmopathy symptoms appeared. PBMCs were separated from 7.5 to 10 ml of fresh peripheral blood using Ficoll-Paque density gradient centrifugation. Progressor patients were defined as those initially diagnosed with Graves' hyperthyroidism in whom ophthalmopathy developed during follow-up. Total RNA was extracted using Trizol reagent, and RNA quality was assessed on an Agilent 2100 Bioanalyzer.

Of note for this clonotype: Its antigen is unknown. It has no much larger one-base neighbor in the sample; base qualities were not kept.

The study at large found these results: A 13 V-J signature model separated ophthalmopathy from stable hyperthyroidism, with 87.88% sensitivity and roughly 81% specificity in cross-validation and 80%/75% in testing. No statistical method was used to fix the sample size in advance, and group allocation was not hidden from the investigators. In validation, the model predicted progression to ophthalmopathy a median of about 5.9 months before onset, with 65% to 71% sensitivity and 72.22% specificity. Most expanded thyroid clonotypes (frequency above 0.001) were also detected in blood, a finding suggesting that blood repertoires may reflect thyroid immune responses.

The TCR beta CDR3 regions were amplified from RNA transcripts. For the first round of RT-PCR on the TCR CDR3, the HTBI primer set was used together with the Qiagen OneStep RT-PCR kit. Libraries were constructed in a second round of multiplex PCR, after which size selection and purification were performed. Sequencing of the libraries was done on an Illumina HiSeq2000 using paired-end 100 bp reads. Concerning the study's data processing: SOAPnuke was used to process the raw data, removing reads that contained adapters or uncalled bases, had a mean Phred below 15, or lacked an exact match to the constant primer or identifier. COPE v1.2.5 was used to merge high-quality paired reads, and clonotypes were defined as unique nucleotide sequences. MiTCR v1.1 was used to align the clonotypes against IMGT TRBV, TRBD and TRBJ reference segments. Analysis was restricted to V-J combinations with a frequency above 0.0001, which covered just over 98% of repertoires. The TCS score was defined as the ratio of F50 (clonal expansion) to E x V (chaos), calculated using BLOSUM62-based TCRdist between CDR3 peptides within each V-J. Welch's t-statistics and random forest reduced roughly 530 V-J features to about 12, which were used in a naive Bayes classifier (R e1071). The public reads were reanalyzed by TCRdb: fastp trimming at Q25, MiXCR alignment, in-frame beta chains only. Every entry covers one CDR3 protein and lists the most common genes and DNA from its rows. The V and J calls shown here were made by TCRdb, not taken from the authors' results. Recorded for this sample are around 340,000 distinct CDR3 sequences; about a sixth of them occurred a single time. The ten largest clones represent approximately 30% of the sample.

This receptor was taken from a woman in her thirties with Graves' hyperthyroidism that later progressed to Graves' ophthalmopathy. The material sequenced was blood. In this chain, TRBV12-3 or TRBV12-4 is recombined with TRBJ2-1; the junction holds 11 bases that match TRBD2. The sequenced DNA: TGTGCCAGCAGAGCACTAGCGGGAGCCGCCTACAATGAGCAGTTCTTC. Translated, this gives CASRALAGAAYNEQFF.